The TCR beta chain under discussion was sequenced for a study of shared clonotypes between healthy human individuals. Study overall: Ranging from 18 to 49 in age, donors were two women and a few men.

In the case of this clone: Its antigen is currently unknown.

Repertoires were generated with immunoSEQ multiplex PCR, while TCRdb's copy carries only in-frame clones and drops some. In the table there are about 1.1 million clones, 77% of which are singletons. A CD45RA-negative memory subset and a CD45RA+ naive subset were separated from the CD4+ cells. The study's findings and limits: Large sequencing depth failed to make sorted-subset sequencing complete, rarefaction showed.

Germline lookup yields CDR1 SGHRS and CDR2 YFSETQ. V lost 4 bases and J lost 5, with 15 bases in between. The CDR3 contains 15 residues. This TCR was recovered from a man between 18 and 29 years old in good health. Some clones in this sample may be carry-over from other donors' samples. The rearrangement joins TRBV5-1 to TRBJ2-2; D gene unclear. Material: memory CD4+ T cells from PBMCs. Indicated subset: CD45RA-negative fraction. The CDR3 nucleotides are TGCGCCAGCAGCCCCGGATCATTTCTAACCGGGGAGCTGTTTTTT. Translation: CASSPGSFLTGELFF. The variable domain in full, with the rest retrieved from reference TRBV5-1 and TRBJ2-2, is KAGVTQTPRYLIKTRGQQVTLSCSPISGHRSVSWYQQTPGQGLQFLFEYFSETQRNKGNFPGRFSGRQFSNSRSEMNVSTLELGDSALYLCASSPGSFLTGELFFGEGSRLTVL.